These 6 T cell receptor beta chains were all obtained from the same sample, sequenced in a study of blood T cell repertoires in COVID-19. Profiled with immunoSEQ multiplex PCR; TCRdb holds only in-frame clones, not every one. In the table there are hundreds of thousands of clones, around 80% of which are singletons. Sequencing input: peripheral blood. The receptors stem from a woman in her forties or fifties with acute or convalescent COVID-19.

This sequence joins TRBV4-2 and TRBJ1-5, with a weak D call TRBD1 (6 bases). CDR3 length equals 16 residues. Germline values: CDR1 LGHNA, CDR2 YNFKEQ. Trimming removed 1 base at V and 6 bases at J, with 16 bases between. The CDR3 here is CASSQGSGEVGQPQHF. The DNA for the CDR3 is TGTGCCAGCAGCCAAGGGTCAGGGGAAGTAGGTCAGCCCCAGCATTTT.

The J gene is TRBJ2-1, the V gene TRBV19; 13 positions agree with TRBD2. Trimming at V came to 5 bases and at J to 8 bases, leaving 15 bases not matched to a gene. Germline CDR1 LNHDA, CDR2 SQIVND (reference sequence). The CDR3 covers 18 residues. The CDR3 spells CASSSRTSGSVVSDEQFF. The CDR3 region has the DNA TGTGCCAGTAGTTCTCGGACTAGCGGGAGTGTAGTATCGGATGAGCAGTTCTTC.

The chain carries TRBV27 and TRBJ2-6, with D hard to call. V gave up 6 bases and J gave up 1 base, with 10 bases separating them. Germline assignment: CDR1 MNHEY and CDR2 SMNVEV (reference sequence). The CDR3 contains 15 residues. The DNA of the CDR3 is TGTGCCAGCAGGAACAAGAAATCTGGGGCCAACGTCCTGACTTTC. This translates into CASRNKKSGANVLTF.

The rearrangement uses TRBV10-2 and TRBJ1-6; possibly TRBD1 for D (5 bases). The CDR3 loop spans 13 amino acids. Trimming took off 8 bases at V and 10 bases at J, with 15 bases between the two ends. CDR1 is WSHSY and CDR2 is SAAADI in the germline V gene. The CDR3 nucleotides read TGCGCCAGCCGTCGCCAAGGGGAATCACCCCTCCACTTT. Its translation: CASRRQGESPLHF.

The rearrangement links TRBV18 to TRBJ2-1; 12 bases line up with TRBD2. J lost 0 bases, V lost 1 base, and 1 base had no gene match. The germline V gene encodes CDR1 KGHSH and CDR2 LQKENI. The CDR3 covers 17 residues. The CDR3 loop reads CASSPRTSGNSYNEQFF. The CDR3 DNA reads as TGTGCCAGCTCACCACGGACTAGCGGGAACTCCTACAATGAGCAGTTCTTC.

The CDR3 protein is CASSSQKNTDTQYF. CDR3 nucleotides: TGCGCCAGCAGCTCCCAGAAAAACACAGATACGCAGTATTTT. The rearrangement uses TRBV5-1 and TRBJ2-3; D unresolved. The V end was cut by 3 bases, the J end by 2 bases, with 10 bases between. CDR1 SGHRS and CDR2 YFSETQ come from the germline V gene. The CDR3 sequence is 14 residues long.